Listed below are T cell receptor beta chains from one sample, sequenced in a study of T cells in Graves' hyperthyroidism and ophthalmopathy. From the multiplex PCR reads, TCRdb called clonotypes with MiXCR, one entry per CDR3 protein. The repertoire includes 530,000 or so distinct CDR3 sequences, more than 15% of them detected once, and approximately 16% sits in the top ten. The sequencing sample was made of blood. These receptors all stem from a woman aged 18-29 years with Graves' ophthalmopathy. Each CDR3 is given with its conserved first and last residue. D genes are given only for firm matches. Part of the rows lack a size; the others show once, few, many or a class for expanded clones.

d_gene	v_gene	len	abundance	j_gene	CDR3nt	CDR3aa
.	TRBV19	14	.	TRBJ1-1	TGTGCCAGTAGTATCAGGGTAGGGAACACTGAAGCTTTCTTT	CASSIRVGNTEAFF
.	TRBV6-5	15	.	TRBJ2-3	TGTGCCAGCAGTTACTCGAACAGGGCAACAGATACGCAGTATTTT	CASSYSNRATDTQYF
.	TRBV28	14	many	TRBJ1-1	TGTGCCAGCAGTTTCCGGGGCGGGAACACTGAAGCTTTCTTT	CASSFRGGNTEAFF
TRBD2	TRBV6-2/TRBV6-3	16	many	TRBJ2-1	TGTGCCAGCAGTTACTCGGGGACTAGCGGATTCAATGAGCAGTTCTTC	CASSYSGTSGFNEQFF
.	TRBV5-5	15	.	TRBJ1-5	TGTGCCAGCAGCTTAAGGGACCTAGAGGATCAGCCCCAGCATTTT	CASSLRDLEDQPQHF
.	TRBV6-1	15	many	TRBJ2-6	TGTGCCAGCAGTCCAGGGACCTCTGGGGCCAACGTCCTGACTTTC	CASSPGTSGANVLTF
TRBD1	TRBV30	12	many	TRBJ1-5	TGTGCCTGGACGACAGGGGATCAGCCCCAGCATTTT	CAWTTGDQPQHF
.	TRBV19	17	.	TRBJ1-3	TGTGCCAGTAGTAGCCCGCGCAGGGAGGACTCTGGAAACACCATATATTTT	CASSSPRREDSGNTIYF
.	TRBV4-1	13	few	TRBJ2-1	TGCGCCAGCAGCCCCCAGACGGGTGATGAGCAGTTCTTC	CASSPQTGDEQFF
TRBD1	TRBV5-1	13	many	TRBJ1-1	TGCGCCAGCAGCTTGGAGGGGGCCCCTGAAGCTTTCTTT	CASSLEGAPEAFF
.	TRBV3-1	17	many	TRBJ1-2	TGTGCCAGCAGCCAAGATAGATCTCGGGGAGTGGACTATGGCTACACCTTC	CASSQDRSRGVDYGYTF
.	TRBV30	14	many	TRBJ2-2	TGTGCCTGGAGTGTCCGCAGGGAAACCGGGGAGCTGTTTTTT	CAWSVRRETGELFF
.	TRBV11-2	14	many	TRBJ2-7	TGTGCCAGCAGCTTAAATGCCCCAGGCTACGAGCAGTACTTC	CASSLNAPGYEQYF
.	TRBV11-2	15	.	TRBJ1-5	TGTGCCAGCAGTTATTCAGCGGGGGGGGACCAGCCCCAGCATTTT	CASSYSAGGDQPQHF
.	TRBV7-3	15	many	TRBJ2-2	TGTGCCAGCAGCTTAGGGGACTCATACACCGGGGAGCTGTTTTTT	CASSLGDSYTGELFF
.	TRBV5-1	12	.	TRBJ2-7	TGCGCCAGCAGCTTGGGATCTCCCGAGCAGTACTTC	CASSLGSPEQYF
TRBD1	TRBV2	16	.	TRBJ1-3	TGTGCCAGCAGTGAATGGGGACAGGGACTTGGAAACACCATATATTTT	CASSEWGQGLGNTIYF
.	TRBV6-2/TRBV6-3	12	.	TRBJ2-7	TGTGCCAGCAGTTACAGTCGCTACGAGCAGTACTTC	CASSYSRYEQYF
TRBD2	TRBV4-1	14	few	TRBJ2-7	TGCGCCAGCAGCCAAGGGGCGGGAGACTACGAGCAGTACTTC	CASSQGAGDYEQYF
.	TRBV5-5	13	many	TRBJ2-7	TGTGCCAGCAGCACGGGACACCGCTACGAGCAGTACTTC	CASSTGHRYEQYF
.	TRBV6-1	15	many	TRBJ1-1	TGTGCCAGCAGTTGGGGTTTACAGGGGAACACTGAAGCTTTCTTT	CASSWGLQGNTEAFF
.	TRBV29-1	12	few	TRBJ2-7	TGCAGCGTTGTGGGGGCTTCCTACGAGCAGTACTTC	CSVVGASYEQYF
TRBD1	TRBV20-1	13	.	TRBJ1-2	TGCAGTGCTAGAGAACAGGGGGAGGAGGGCTACACCTTC	CSAREQGEEGYTF
TRBD1	TRBV2	21	many	TRBJ2-1	TGTGCCAGCAGTGTATTTATGAGGGGGACAGGGGATTTAACCTCTCGGAATGAGCAGTTCTTC	CASSVFMRGTGDLTSRNEQFF